This TCR beta chain originates from a study of Graves' ophthalmopathy and Graves' hyperthyroidism. There are 17 residues in the CDR3. The V segment lost 4 bases and the J segment 3 bases; nucleotides outside the gene matches: 11. With respect to this clonotype: Its antigen remains unknown.

Amplifying from RNA transcripts, the study obtained TCR beta CDR3 regions. Following a first-round RT-PCR that used HTBI primers, a second-round multiplex PCR was carried out. TCRdb ran MiXCR on the multiplex PCR reads and lists one entry per CDR3 protein. The repertoire includes roughly 160,000 distinct CDR3 sequences, roughly 37% of them detected once, and less than 6% sits in the top ten. Ophthalmopathy donors were characterized by moderate-to-severe activity, CAS of at least 3, NOSPECS of at least 4, and duration under 3 months. Pregnant or lactating patients and those with other autoimmune diseases or uncontrolled infections were excluded. Study findings and constraints: Sensitivity reached 70.59% and specificity about 78% when the model predicted ophthalmopathy progression.

This TCR derives from a woman aged 40 to 50 with Graves' ophthalmopathy. The sequenced sample consisted of peripheral blood. This sequence joins TRBV12-3 or TRBV12-4 and TRBJ2-2; TRBD2 matches 7 bases. CDR3 DNA: TGTGCCAGCAGTTACGGACCAGCGGGAAGGGACACCGGGGAGCTGTTTTTT. It yields the protein CASSYGPAGRDTGELFF.